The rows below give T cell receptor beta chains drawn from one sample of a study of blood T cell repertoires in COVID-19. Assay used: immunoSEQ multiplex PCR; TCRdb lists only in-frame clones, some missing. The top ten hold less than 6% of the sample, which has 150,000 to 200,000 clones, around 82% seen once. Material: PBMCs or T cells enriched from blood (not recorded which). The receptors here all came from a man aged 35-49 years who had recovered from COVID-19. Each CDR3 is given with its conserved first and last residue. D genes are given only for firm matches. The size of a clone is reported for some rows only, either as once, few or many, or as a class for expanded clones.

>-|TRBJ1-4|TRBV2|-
CASSDRGEDEKLFF
TGTGCCAGCAGTGACAGGGGAGAGGATGAAAAACTGTTTTTT
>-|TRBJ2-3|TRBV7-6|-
CASSLIPDTQYF
TGTGCCAGCAGCTTAATTCCGGATACGCAGTATTTT
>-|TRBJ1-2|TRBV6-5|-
CASRGPGYGYTF
TGTGCCAGCAGGGGGCCGGGCTATGGCTACACCTTC
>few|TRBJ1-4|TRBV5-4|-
CASSVTPTVREKLFF
TGTGCCAGCAGCGTAACCCCGACAGTGCGTGAAAAACTGTTTTTT
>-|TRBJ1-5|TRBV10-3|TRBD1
CAISELLTGLQPQHF
TGTGCCATCAGTGAGCTTCTGACAGGGCTCCAGCCCCAGCATTTT
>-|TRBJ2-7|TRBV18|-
CASSKGFTNEQYF
TGTGCCAGCTCAAAGGGGTTTACAAACGAGCAGTACTTC
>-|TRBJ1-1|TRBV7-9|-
CASRPQELIEAFF
TGTGCCAGCAGACCACAGGAGCTGATTGAAGCTTTCTTT
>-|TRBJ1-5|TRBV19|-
CASSIEGFGPQHF
TGTGCCAGTAGTATTGAGGGCTTTGGACCCCAGCATTTT
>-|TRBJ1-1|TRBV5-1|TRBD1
CASRTGDMNTEAFF
TGCGCCAGCCGGACAGGGGATATGAACACTGAAGCTTTCTTT
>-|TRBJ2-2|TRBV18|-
CASSPQASLGELFF
TGTGCCAGCTCACCACAGGCTAGTCTCGGGGAGCTGTTTTTT
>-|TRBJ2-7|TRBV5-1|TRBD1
CASSFGTEGYEQYF
TGCGCCAGCAGCTTTGGGACAGAAGGATACGAGCAGTACTTC
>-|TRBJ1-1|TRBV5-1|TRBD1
CASSPGWTDRDRTEAFF
TGCGCCAGCAGCCCGGGATGGACTGACAGGGATCGTACTGAAGCTTTCTTT
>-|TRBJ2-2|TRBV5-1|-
CASSLGGSMTGELFF
TGCGCCAGCAGCTTGGGAGGGTCGATGACCGGGGAGCTGTTTTTT
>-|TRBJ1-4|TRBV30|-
CAQGLLNEKLFF
TGTGCCCAGGGACTCCTTAATGAAAAACTGTTTTTT
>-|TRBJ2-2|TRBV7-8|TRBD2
CASSPWDGGMVGELFF
TGTGCCAGCAGCCCGTGGGACGGGGGGATGGTCGGGGAGCTGTTTTTT
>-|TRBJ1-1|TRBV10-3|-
CATQTGGSNTEAFF
TGTGCCACACAAACGGGGGGCTCGAACACTGAAGCTTTCTTT
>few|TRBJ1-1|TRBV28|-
CASSLEAALEAFF
TGTGCCAGCAGTTTAGAGGCAGCCCTTGAAGCTTTCTTT
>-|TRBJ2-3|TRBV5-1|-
CASSLGGQRADTQYF
TGCGCCAGCAGCTTGGGAGGACAGAGGGCAGATACGCAGTATTTT
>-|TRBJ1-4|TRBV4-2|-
CASRANGGDRVEKLFF
TGTGCCAGCAGGGCCAATGGGGGGGATCGTGTTGAAAAACTGTTTTTT
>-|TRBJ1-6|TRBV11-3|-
CASSFGQGDSPLHF
TGTGCCAGCAGCTTCGGGCAGGGTGATTCACCCCTCCACTTT
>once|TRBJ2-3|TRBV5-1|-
CASNGEADTQYF
TGCGCCAGCAACGGGGAGGCAGATACGCAGTATTTT
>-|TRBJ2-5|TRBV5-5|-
CASSSPTNRKETQYF
TGTGCCAGCAGCTCCCCTACGAACAGGAAAGAGACCCAGTACTTC
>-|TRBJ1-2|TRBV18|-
CASSPPRTARRNYGYTF
TGTGCCAGCTCGCCTCCCCGGACAGCCCGAAGAAACTATGGCTACACCTTC
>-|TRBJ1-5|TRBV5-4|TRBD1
CASSRDRGQGNQPQHF
TGTGCCAGCAGCAGGGACAGGGGGCAAGGCAATCAGCCCCAGCATTTT
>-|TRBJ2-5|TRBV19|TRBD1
CASSPGQGKKTQYF
TGTGCCAGTAGTCCGGGACAGGGTAAGAAGACCCAGTACTTC
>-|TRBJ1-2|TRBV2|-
CASMADSPYGYTF
TGTGCCAGCATGGCGGACAGTCCGTATGGCTACACCTTC
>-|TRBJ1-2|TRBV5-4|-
CASSLTPYGYTF
TGTGCCAGCAGCTTAACACCCTATGGCTACACCTTC
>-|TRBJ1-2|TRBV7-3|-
CASSLEGASSTF
TGTGCCAGCAGCTTAGAAGGAGCTTCCAGCACCTTC
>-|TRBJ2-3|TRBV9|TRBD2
CASSPRGDQDTQYF
TGTGCCAGCAGCCCTCGGGGGGATCAGGATACGCAGTATTTT
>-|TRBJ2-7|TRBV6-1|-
CASRRDSYEQYF
TGTGCCAGCAGGCGAGATTCCTACGAGCAGTACTTC
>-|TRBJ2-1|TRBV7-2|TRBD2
CASSRGLAGGEQFF
TGTGCCAGCAGCCGGGGACTAGCGGGGGGGGAGCAGTTCTTC
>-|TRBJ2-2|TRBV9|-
CASSPRLASGELFF
TGTGCCAGCAGCCCCCGTCTAGCATCCGGGGAGCTGTTTTTT
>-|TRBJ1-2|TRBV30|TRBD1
CAWSVGQGGGYTF
TGTGCCTGGAGTGTAGGACAGGGCGGGGGCTACACCTTC
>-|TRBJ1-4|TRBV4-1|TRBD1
CASSLSGTGNEKLFF
TGCGCCAGCAGCCTTTCCGGGACAGGGAATGAAAAACTGTTTTTT
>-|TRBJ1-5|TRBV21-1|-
CASSNGDREVGNQPQHF
TGTGCCAGCAGCAACGGTGACCGAGAGGTTGGCAATCAGCCCCAGCATTTT
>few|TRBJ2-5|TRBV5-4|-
CASSRPSSGQEETQYF
TGTGCCAGCAGCCGACCCAGTAGCGGTCAAGAAGAGACCCAGTACTTC
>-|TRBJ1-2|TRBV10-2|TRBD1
CASSPGTGGHGYTF
TGCGCCAGCAGCCCCGGGACAGGGGGCCATGGCTACACCTTC
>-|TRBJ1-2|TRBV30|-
CAWSVTASYYGYTF
TGTGCCTGGAGTGTAACCGCGTCTTACTATGGCTACACCTTC
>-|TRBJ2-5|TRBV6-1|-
CASSELGGHQYF
TGTGCCAGCAGTGAATTGGGGGGGCATCAGTACTTC